Below, 12 T cell receptor beta chains from the same sample are listed, as sequenced in a study of blood T cell repertoires in COVID-19. Data came from immunoSEQ multiplex PCR; TCRdb stores just in-frame clones and leaves some out. The sample lists approximately 140,000 clones; about 70% were seen once. The sequencing input was peripheral blood. The receptors shown here come from a man aged 80 or over with acute or convalescent COVID-19.

The CDR3 reads CASSRTVPGELFF. The CDR3 coding sequence is TGTGCCAGCAGCCGAACAGTTCCCGGGGAGCTGTTTTTT. The chain has TRBV2 and TRBJ2-2, with D uncertain. Per germline, CDR1 SNHLY and CDR2 FYNNEI. This CDR3 is built from 13 residues. Trimming cost V 6 bases and J 6 bases, with 11 bases left between them.

V and J are TRBV6-5 and TRBJ2-2; 8 positions agree with TRBD1. The germline V gene encodes CDR1 MNHEY and CDR2 SVGAGI. V shed 2 bases and J 1 base; nucleotides not matched to a gene: 3. There are 16 residues in the CDR3. The CDR3 protein is CASSYPGTGNTGELFF. The DNA for the CDR3 is TGTGCCAGCAGTTACCCCGGGACAGGGAACACCGGGGAGCTGTTTTTT.

The rearrangement links TRBV7-3 to TRBJ2-6, with 8 bases that match TRBD2. Germline V gives CDR1 SGHTA, CDR2 FQGTGA. CDR3 length: 14 amino acids. The ends lost 5 bases at V and 4 bases at J; junction bases unmatched: 1. CDR3 residues: CASSPSGGANVLTF. CDR3 sequence (DNA): TGTGCCAGCAGCCCTAGCGGGGGGGCCAACGTCCTGACTTTC.

This chain connects TRBV11-2 to TRBJ1-2; D gene ambiguous. Germline CDR1 and CDR2: SGHAT and FQNNGV. V lost 5 bases and J 3 bases, leaving 10 bases between the germline ends. The CDR3 consists of 13 residues. In nucleotides, the CDR3 is TGTGCCAGCAGCCGCGACAAGTACTATGGCTACACCTTC. Its protein product is CASSRDKYYGYTF.

The chain employs TRBV5-1 and TRBJ2-3; tentative D call: TRBD2 (7 bases). With 2 bases removed from V and 2 bases from J, the gap between germline ends came to 15 bases. The V gene's germline CDR1 is SGHRS and CDR2 YFSETQ. The CDR3 is 16 residues long. CDR3 loop: CASSFGAGAFTDTQYF. DNA for the CDR3: TGCGCCAGCAGCTTTGGTGCGGGGGCGTTCACAGATACGCAGTATTTT.

The V and J genes are TRBV10-3 and TRBJ2-7; possibly TRBD2 for D (5 bases). Germline V lookup: CDR1 ENHRY, CDR2 SYGVKD. CDR3 length: 13 residues. The germline V and J ends were trimmed by 9 bases and 4 bases, with 16 bases remaining between them. For the CDR3, the DNA is TGTGCCATGAGCCGGGAAGTGAGGTACGAGCAGTACTTC. This sequence encodes CAMSREVRYEQYF.

J is TRBJ2-2 and V is TRBV2, with D possibly matching TRBD1 (6 bases). This CDR3 contains 13 residues. Per the germline V gene, CDR1 is SNHLY and CDR2 is FYNNEI. V was shortened by 6 bases and J by 7 bases, with 12 bases between the two germline ends. CDR3 protein: CASSRGNNGELFF. CDR3 DNA: TGTGCCAGCAGCAGGGGAAATAACGGGGAGCTGTTTTTT.

The chain has TRBV29-1 and TRBJ1-1, with D possibly being TRBD1 (6 bases). This CDR3 has 17 amino acids. Per the germline V gene, CDR1 is SQVTM and CDR2 is ANQGSEA. Deletions cut 1 base from V and 4 bases from J, with 22 bases between. Written as DNA, the CDR3 is TGCAGCGTTGAAGGTTCACAGGGCAGTAGTATTAGCACTGAAGCTTTCTTT. Its protein product is CSVEGSQGSSISTEAFF.

This clone appeared once. The rearrangement joins TRBV7-9 to TRBJ2-6, with 7 bases fitting TRBD1. The CDR3 spans 19 residues. Trimming removed 5 bases from V and 2 bases from J; junction bases left unmatched: 15. CDR1 SEHNR and CDR2 FQNEAQ come from the germline V gene (reference sequence). The CDR3 DNA reads as TGTGCCAGCAGCCCCACAGGGGTTAGAGGTAGCCCTGGGGCCAACGTCCTGACTTTC. This translates into CASSPTGVRGSPGANVLTF.

This rearrangement joins TRBV10-2 to TRBJ2-1; D gene ambiguous. The germline gives CDR1 WSHSY, CDR2 SAAADI. V was trimmed by 5 bases and J by 10 bases, leaving 9 bases between them. CDR3 length: 11 amino acids. The CDR3 here is CASSLEVEQFF. CDR3 DNA: TGCGCCAGCAGTCTTGAGGTCGAGCAGTTCTTC.

V usage is TRBV6-5 and J usage is TRBJ1-6, with D uncertain. The germline CDR1 and CDR2 sequences are MNHEY and SVGAGI. There are 15 residues in the CDR3. The V and J ends lost 0 bases and 7 bases respectively, with 10 bases between them. The CDR3 sequence: CASSYSIQKNSPLHF. CDR3 nucleotides: TGTGCCAGCAGTTACTCGATACAGAAGAATTCACCCCTCCACTTT.

The chain couples TRBV29-1 to TRBJ2-1; weak D call: TRBD2 (6 bases). Trimming removed 3 bases from V and 6 bases from J, with 15 bases in between. CDR1 SQVTM and CDR2 ANQGSEA come from the germline V gene. The CDR3 contains 14 residues. The CDR3 DNA sequence: TGCAGCGTTGAGGAGGGTCATAGTTCCAATGAGCAGTTCTTC. This translates into CSVEEGHSSNEQFF.